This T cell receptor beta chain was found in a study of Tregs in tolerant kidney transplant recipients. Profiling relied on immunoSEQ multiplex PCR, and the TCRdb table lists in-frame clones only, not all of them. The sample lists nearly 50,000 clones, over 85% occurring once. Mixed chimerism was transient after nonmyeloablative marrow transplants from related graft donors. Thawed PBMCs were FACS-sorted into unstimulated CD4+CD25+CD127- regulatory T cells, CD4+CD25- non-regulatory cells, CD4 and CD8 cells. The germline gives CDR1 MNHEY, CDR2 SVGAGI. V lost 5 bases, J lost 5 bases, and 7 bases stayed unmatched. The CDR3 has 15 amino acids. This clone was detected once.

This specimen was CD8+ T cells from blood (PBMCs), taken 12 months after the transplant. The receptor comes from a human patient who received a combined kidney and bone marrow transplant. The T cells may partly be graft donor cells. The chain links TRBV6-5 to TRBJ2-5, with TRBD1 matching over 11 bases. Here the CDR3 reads CASSRGTGGAETQYF. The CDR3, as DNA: TGTGCCAGCAGTCGGGGGACAGGGGGTGCTGAGACCCAGTACTTC.